This TCR beta chain was profiled in a study of shared clonotypes between healthy human individuals. Study-wide results and caveats: A limitation of the genetic and exposure-history diversity represented arose from few donors.

The study enrolled healthy HIV-negative adults without recent acute infections or vaccinations as donors. Unmatched junction bases numbered 7, after V lost 0 bases and J lost 4 bases. Germline V CDR1 and CDR2: SGHRS, YFSETQ. The CDR3 contains 15 residues. In the source study's methods: ImmunoSEQ gave junction-only sequences without quality scores, so filtering differed. Profiling relied on immunoSEQ multiplex PCR, and the TCRdb table lists in-frame clones only, not all of them. The V and J calls and clone size are taken from that table; D and trimming were inferred from the DNA. Of millions of clones listed, around 94% are singletons. A word on this clone: The antigen is undetermined.

The sequenced sample was naive CD4+ T cells sorted from blood. Subset meaning: CD45RA+ positively selected. This TCR was sampled from a man younger than 35 in good health. This rearrangement joins TRBV5-1 to TRBJ2-7; TRBD1 aligns across 7 bases. The CDR3 protein is CASSLGGTANYEQYF. DNA for the CDR3: TGCGCCAGCAGCTTGGGTGGGACAGCCAATTACGAGCAGTACTTC.